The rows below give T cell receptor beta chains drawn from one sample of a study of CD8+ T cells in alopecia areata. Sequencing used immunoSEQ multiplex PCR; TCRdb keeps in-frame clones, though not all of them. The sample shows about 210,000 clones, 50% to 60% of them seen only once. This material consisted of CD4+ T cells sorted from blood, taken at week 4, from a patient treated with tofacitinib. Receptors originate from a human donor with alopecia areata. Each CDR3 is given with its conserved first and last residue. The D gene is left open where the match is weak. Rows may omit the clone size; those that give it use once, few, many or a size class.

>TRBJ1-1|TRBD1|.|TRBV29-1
TGCAGCGTTGTGGGACAGGGAATGAGTTGGGCTTTCTTT
CSVVGQGMSWAFF
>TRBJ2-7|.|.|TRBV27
TGTGCCAGCAGAGCCGCCCTCTTCCCGGTTGGGAACGAGCAGTACTTC
CASRAALFPVGNEQYF
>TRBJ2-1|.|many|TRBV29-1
TGCAGCGTTGAAAATTCCCAGGGTTTCAGTGAGCAGTTCTTC
CSVENSQGFSEQFF
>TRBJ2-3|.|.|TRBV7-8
TGTGCCAGCAGCGAACATCCCTTAAGCACAGATACGCAGTATTTT
CASSEHPLSTDTQYF
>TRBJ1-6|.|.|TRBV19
TGTGCCAGTAGTATGACAGGACAGCCTAATTCACCCCTCCACTTT
CASSMTGQPNSPLHF
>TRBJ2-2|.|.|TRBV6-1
TGTGCCAGCAACCCCTTAGGGGGCACCGGGGAGCTGTTTTTT
CASNPLGGTGELFF
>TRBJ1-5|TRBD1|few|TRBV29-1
TGCAGCGTAAGGACAGGCCAAGGGGAGCCCCAGCATTTT
CSVRTGQGEPQHF
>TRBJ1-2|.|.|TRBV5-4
TGTGCCAGCAGCTTGGTGCACAGGGACTATGGCTACACCTTC
CASSLVHRDYGYTF
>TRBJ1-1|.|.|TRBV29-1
TGCAGCGTTGAGGGTAACAAAGCTTTCTTT
CSVEGNKAFF
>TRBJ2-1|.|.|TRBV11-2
TGTGCCAGCAGCCCCAACGAGGGGGGGCCCCTAGGGCAGTTCTTC
CASSPNEGGPLGQFF
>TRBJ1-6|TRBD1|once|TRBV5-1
TGCGCCAGCAGCTTGGAAAAGGGACAGGTCAATTCACCCCTCCACTTT
CASSLEKGQVNSPLHF
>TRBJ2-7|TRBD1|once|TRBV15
TGTGCCACCAGCAGAGACAGGGGGCTTTACGAGCAGTACTTC
CATSRDRGLYEQYF
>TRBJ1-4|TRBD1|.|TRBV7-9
TGTGCCAGCAGCTGGACAGGGGTCGATGAAAAACTGTTTTTT
CASSWTGVDEKLFF
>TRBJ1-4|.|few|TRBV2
TGTGCCAGCAGCAGTAGGGACGGACTGTTTTTT
CASSSRDGLFF
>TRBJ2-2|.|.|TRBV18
TGTGCCAGCTCGCTAGGGAAAGGGAACACCGGGGAGCTGTTTTTT
CASSLGKGNTGELFF
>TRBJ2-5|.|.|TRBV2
TGTGCCAGCAGGGACTTGGGGTTAGAGACCCAGTACTTC
CASRDLGLETQYF
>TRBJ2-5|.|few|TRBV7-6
TGTGCCAGCAGCCCACCATGGACCGGACCGAGTCTCCAAGAGACCCAGTACTTC
CASSPPWTGPSLQETQYF
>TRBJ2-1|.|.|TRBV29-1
TGCAGCGTTCAGGTCCTAAATGAGCAGTTCTTC
CSVQVLNEQFF
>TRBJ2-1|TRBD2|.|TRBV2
TGTGCCAGCAAAGGCGACCGGGGACTAGCGGGGGGCAATGAGCAGTTCTTC
CASKGDRGLAGGNEQFF
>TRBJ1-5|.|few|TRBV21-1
TGTGCCTCTTACAGGGGAAACAGCAATCAGCCCCAGCATTTT
CASYRGNSNQPQHF
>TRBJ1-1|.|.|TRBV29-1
TGCAGCGTTAATGGACGGATGAACACTGAAGCTTTCTTT
CSVNGRMNTEAFF
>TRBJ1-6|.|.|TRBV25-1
TGTGCCAGCAGTCAGGGGCCTAATTCACCCCTCCACTTT
CASSQGPNSPLHF
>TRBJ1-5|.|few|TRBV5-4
TGTGCCAGCAGCTTGGGTAGCAATCAGCCCCAGCATTTT
CASSLGSNQPQHF
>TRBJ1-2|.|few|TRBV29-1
TGCAGCGTTGCCCATGGGGGACTCAACTATGGCTACACCTTC
CSVAHGGLNYGYTF
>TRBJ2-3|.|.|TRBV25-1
TGTGCCAGCAGTGAAGTTGACACAGATACGCAGTATTTT
CASSEVDTDTQYF
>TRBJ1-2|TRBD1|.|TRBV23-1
TGCGCCAGCAGCCTACTGGGACAGGGGAACTATGGCTACACCTTC
CASSLLGQGNYGYTF
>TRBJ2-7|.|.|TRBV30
TGTGCCTGGAGTGTACGAGTAAGCTCCTACGAGCAGTACTTC
CAWSVRVSSYEQYF
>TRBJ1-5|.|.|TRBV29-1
TGCAGCGTTGGTAACAGCTTAAATCAGCCCCAGCATTTT
CSVGNSLNQPQHF
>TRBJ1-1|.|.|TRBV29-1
TGCAGCTCGCGACAGACTCGTGAAGCTTTCTTT
CSSRQTREAFF